This is a list of T cell receptor beta chains from one sample in a study of T cells after posttransplantation cyclophosphamide. Data came from immunoSEQ multiplex PCR; TCRdb stores just in-frame clones and leaves some out. The table records under 40,000 clones, 91% of them present only once. Sequenced input: naive CD4+ T cells sorted from blood. The source is a man aged 25-45 years in good health and a related stem cell transplant donor. Both conserved end residues are trimmed from each CDR3. Each record gives: V gene, clone size, CDR3 length, J gene, CDR3 protein. The size of a clone is reported for some rows only, either as once, few or many, or as a class for expanded clones.

v_call: TRBV29-1
clone_size: .
cdr3_length: 10
j_call: TRBJ2-7
cdr3_aa: SVRTGTGEQY

v_call: TRBV7-2
clone_size: .
cdr3_length: 14
j_call: TRBJ1-6
cdr3_aa: ASSERGTRGNSPLH

v_call: TRBV19
clone_size: .
cdr3_length: 13
j_call: TRBJ1-1
cdr3_aa: ASSIDAVTNTEAF

v_call: TRBV11-2
clone_size: .
cdr3_length: 13
j_call: TRBJ2-1
cdr3_aa: ASSLAGGKANEQF

v_call: TRBV10-3
clone_size: .
cdr3_length: 11
j_call: TRBJ2-2
cdr3_aa: AATDRVVGELF

v_call: TRBV5-4
clone_size: once
cdr3_length: 15
j_call: TRBJ2-2
cdr3_aa: ASSPQTSGGATGELF

v_call: TRBV14
clone_size: once
cdr3_length: 14
j_call: TRBJ2-7
cdr3_aa: ASSQTFGAGAYEQY

v_call: TRBV10-1
clone_size: .
cdr3_length: 12
j_call: TRBJ2-5
cdr3_aa: ASSAWDSRETQY

v_call: TRBV6-6
clone_size: .
cdr3_length: 12
j_call: TRBJ2-7
cdr3_aa: ASRTTGILDEQY

v_call: TRBV28
clone_size: .
cdr3_length: 11
j_call: TRBJ1-1
cdr3_aa: ASSFRGNTEAF

v_call: TRBV18
clone_size: .
cdr3_length: 11
j_call: TRBJ1-6
cdr3_aa: ASSTGVDSPLH

v_call: TRBV6-5
clone_size: .
cdr3_length: 11
j_call: TRBJ2-7
cdr3_aa: ASSRDRDYEQY

v_call: TRBV15
clone_size: once
cdr3_length: 11
j_call: TRBJ2-1
cdr3_aa: ATSLDRKNEQF

v_call: TRBV9
clone_size: .
cdr3_length: 13
j_call: TRBJ1-4
cdr3_aa: ASSVDQGTNEKLF

v_call: TRBV5-1
clone_size: .
cdr3_length: 12
j_call: TRBJ2-7
cdr3_aa: ASSSGQGSHEQY

v_call: TRBV10-3
clone_size: once
cdr3_length: 13
j_call: TRBJ1-2
cdr3_aa: AISELQLPLGGYT

v_call: TRBV15
clone_size: .
cdr3_length: 11
j_call: TRBJ2-1
cdr3_aa: ATSRASDNEQF

v_call: TRBV20-1
clone_size: .
cdr3_length: 9
j_call: TRBJ2-1
cdr3_aa: SAKKGDEQF

v_call: TRBV2
clone_size: .
cdr3_length: 10
j_call: TRBJ2-7
cdr3_aa: ASSGRGYEQY

v_call: TRBV2
clone_size: .
cdr3_length: 13
j_call: TRBJ1-5
cdr3_aa: AIKGGAYSNQPQH

v_call: TRBV6-4
clone_size: .
cdr3_length: 12
j_call: TRBJ1-2
cdr3_aa: ASSETGSNYGYT

v_call: TRBV4-1
clone_size: .
cdr3_length: 18
j_call: TRBJ2-5
cdr3_aa: ASSQDHHRAHLAGQETQY

v_call: TRBV18
clone_size: .
cdr3_length: 13
j_call: TRBJ2-2
cdr3_aa: ASSPPDRGHEELF

v_call: TRBV14
clone_size: .
cdr3_length: 12
j_call: TRBJ1-6
cdr3_aa: ASSQQGFNSPLH

v_call: TRBV14
clone_size: .
cdr3_length: 13
j_call: TRBJ2-1
cdr3_aa: ASSFFGQGYNEQF